The T cell receptor (beta chain) described here comes from a study of blood T cell repertoires in COVID-19. Looking at the study overall: COVID-19 samples collected from the United States, Italy and Spain covered acute and convalescent phases. In each case, the material was cDNA or gDNA derived from T cells, B-cell-depleted T cells, or PBMCs.

Source study methods: Nucleated cell counts were estimated from reference gene primer amplification. The method was immunoSEQ multiplex PCR; TCRdb's version includes in-frame clones alone and lacks a portion of them. That table gives V, J and clone size, and the DNA gave D and trimming. This table holds some 150,000 clones, roughly 85% found once. This CDR3 contains 17 residues. The germline V gene encodes CDR1 LNHDA and CDR2 SQIVND (reference sequence). V lost 6 bases and J lost 4; bases outside the gene matches: 11. This clonotype was sampled from a man aged 50 to 59 with acute or convalescent COVID-19. Sequencing was done on a sample of peripheral blood. The V call is TRBV19, the J call TRBJ2-1; 11 bases line up with TRBD2. As DNA, the CDR3 is TGTGCCAGTAGCCTCCTCGGGGCTAGCGGGAGGTACAATGAGCAGTTCTTC. Translating gives CASSLLGASGRYNEQFF.